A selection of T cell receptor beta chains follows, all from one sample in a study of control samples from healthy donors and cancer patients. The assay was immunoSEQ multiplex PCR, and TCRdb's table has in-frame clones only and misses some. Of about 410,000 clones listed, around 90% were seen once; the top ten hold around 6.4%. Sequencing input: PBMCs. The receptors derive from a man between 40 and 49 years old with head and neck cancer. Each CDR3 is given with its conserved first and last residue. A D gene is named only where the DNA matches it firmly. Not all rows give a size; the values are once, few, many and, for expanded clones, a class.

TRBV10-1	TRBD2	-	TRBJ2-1	TGCGCCAGCAGTGGGGGACTAGCGGGAGGCTGGGGGGAGCAGTTCTTC	CASSGGLAGGWGEQFF
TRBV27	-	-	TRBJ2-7	TGTGCCAGCAGCCTGCGGCCAGGGCAAGGTTCCTACGAGCAGTACTTC	CASSLRPGQGSYEQYF
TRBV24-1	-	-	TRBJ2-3	TGTGCCACCAGTACCGGGACACGAGGGGCAGATACGCAGTATTTT	CATSTGTRGADTQYF
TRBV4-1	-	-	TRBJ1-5	TGCGCCAGCAGCCAATTAGGGAGGGGGGGTCAGCCCCAGCATTTT	CASSQLGRGGQPQHF
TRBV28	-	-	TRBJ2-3	TGTGCCAGCAGGCTTAGCACAGATACGCAGTATTTT	CASRLSTDTQYF
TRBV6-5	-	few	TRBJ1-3	TGTGCCAGCAGGACCGCCAGTCCTGGAAACACCATATATTTT	CASRTASPGNTIYF
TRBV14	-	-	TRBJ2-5	TGTGCCAGCAGCCAAGATTTACGGGGGCTGGAGACCCAGTACTTC	CASSQDLRGLETQYF
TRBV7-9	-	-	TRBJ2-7	TGTGCCAGCAGAGGGGGGAATACACCGCGGACCGAGCAGTACTTC	CASRGGNTPRTEQYF
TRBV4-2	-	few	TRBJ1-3	TGTGCCAGCAGCCAAGAGAATACCGGGGCGAAGGGAAACACCATATATTTT	CASSQENTGAKGNTIYF
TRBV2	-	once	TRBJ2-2	TGTGCCAGCAGTGAAGATGCTCCACGAAACACCGGGGAGCTGTTTTTT	CASSEDAPRNTGELFF
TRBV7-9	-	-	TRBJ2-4	TGTGCCAGCAGCCCAGCGGAGCTAGCCAAAAACATTCAGTACTTC	CASSPAELAKNIQYF
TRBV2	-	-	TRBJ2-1	TGTGCCAGCACCCGGACAAGTCTGTTCAATGAGCAGTTCTTC	CASTRTSLFNEQFF
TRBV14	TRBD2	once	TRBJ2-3	TGTGCCAGCAGCCAAGGCTGGGCTAGCGGGAGATACACAGATACGCAGTATTTT	CASSQGWASGRYTDTQYF
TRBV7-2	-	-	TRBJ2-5	TGTGCCAGCAGGACTGGGGGAGAGCAAGAGACCCAGTACTTC	CASRTGGEQETQYF
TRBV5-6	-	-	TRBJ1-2	TGTGCCAGCACCCCTAAGGGACGGGGGACCCATGGCTACACCTTC	CASTPKGRGTHGYTF
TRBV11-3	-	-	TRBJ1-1	TGTGCCAGCAGCCAGGGACGGACGAACACTGAAGCTTTCTTT	CASSQGRTNTEAFF
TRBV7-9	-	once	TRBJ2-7	TGTGCCAGCAGCTTCGCTTACGAGCAGTACTTC	CASSFAYEQYF
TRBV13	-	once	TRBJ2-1	TGTGCCAGCAGCTCCAATGATGGGAGCGATGAGCAGTTCTTC	CASSSNDGSDEQFF
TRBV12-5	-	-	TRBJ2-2	TGTGCTAGTGGTTCGGGCGGGGGCCCGGAGACCGGGGAGCTGTTTTTT	CASGSGGGPETGELFF
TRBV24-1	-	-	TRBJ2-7	-	CATSARTVFWQYF
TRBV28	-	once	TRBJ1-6	TGTGCCAGCAGTTTCTCCAGGGTCCTAAATTCACCCCTCCACTTT	CASSFSRVLNSPLHF
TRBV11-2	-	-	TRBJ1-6	TGTGCCAGCAGCTTAGACAGGGTTATTTCACCCCTCCACTTT	CASSLDRVISPLHF
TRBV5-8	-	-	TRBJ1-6	TGTGCCACCCGAGCGGGGGGATATAATTCACCCCTCCACTTT	CATRAGGYNSPLHF
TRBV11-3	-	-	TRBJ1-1	TGTGCCAGCAGCTTACAGGGTGACACTGAAGCTTTCTTT	CASSLQGDTEAFF
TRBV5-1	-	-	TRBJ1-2	TGCGCCAGCAGCTTGGAGCTGGGGGGGCCAGTCTATGGCTACACCTTC	CASSLELGGPVYGYTF